The table lists the clone carrying this TCR beta chain with a count of one. This sample was taken from a study of blood T cell repertoires in COVID-19. In the original processing: Estimation of nucleated cell counts relied on the amplification of reference gene primers. Sequencing was performed with immunoSEQ multiplex PCR; in TCRdb, only in-frame clones are kept and a portion is missing. Clone size and V and J calls were adopted from that table, with D and trimming inferred from the DNA. The table records hundreds of thousands of clones, around 88% of them present only once. The germline gives CDR1 SGHDT, CDR2 YYEEEE. The CDR3 contains 14 residues. V lost 3 bases, J lost 4 bases, and 4 bases stayed unmatched.

What was sequenced was peripheral blood. This clonotype originated in a woman between 45 and 65 years old with COVID-19, enrolled during active disease. The chain has TRBV5-6 and TRBJ1-2, with 9 positions matching TRBD1. Here the CDR3 reads CASSSRTGAYGYTF. CDR3 bases: TGTGCCAGCAGCTCCCGGACAGGGGCCTATGGCTACACCTTC. Looking up the rest from reference TRBV5-6 and TRBJ1-2 gives the full variable domain: DAGVTQSPTHLIKTRGQQVTLRCSPKSGHDTVSWYQQALGQGPQFIFQYYEEEERQRGNFPDRFSGHQFPNYSSELNVNALLLGDSALYLCASSSRTGAYGYTFGSGTRLTVV.